The present T cell receptor (beta chain) was sequenced within a study of blood T cell repertoires in COVID-19. A Seattle source enrolled patients during active infection and followed them longitudinally. In this sample, this clone turned up many times. Germline CDR1 is SGHRS and CDR2 is YFSETQ. The length of the CDR3 is 15 residues. V lost 4 bases, J lost 6 bases, and 4 bases stayed unmatched. Produced via immunoSEQ multiplex PCR; TCRdb's table is partial and in-frame only. The sample records fewer than 400,000 clones, 85% to 90% being singletons. The sequenced material came from peripheral blood. This chain connects TRBV5-1 to TRBJ1-6; 10 nucleotides agree with TRBD1. This TCR came from a woman in her thirties with COVID-19, enrolled during active disease. Written as DNA, the CDR3 is TGCGCCAGCAGCCCGGGACAGGGGCTTAATTCACCCCTCCACTTT. This gives the protein CASSPGQGLNSPLHF.